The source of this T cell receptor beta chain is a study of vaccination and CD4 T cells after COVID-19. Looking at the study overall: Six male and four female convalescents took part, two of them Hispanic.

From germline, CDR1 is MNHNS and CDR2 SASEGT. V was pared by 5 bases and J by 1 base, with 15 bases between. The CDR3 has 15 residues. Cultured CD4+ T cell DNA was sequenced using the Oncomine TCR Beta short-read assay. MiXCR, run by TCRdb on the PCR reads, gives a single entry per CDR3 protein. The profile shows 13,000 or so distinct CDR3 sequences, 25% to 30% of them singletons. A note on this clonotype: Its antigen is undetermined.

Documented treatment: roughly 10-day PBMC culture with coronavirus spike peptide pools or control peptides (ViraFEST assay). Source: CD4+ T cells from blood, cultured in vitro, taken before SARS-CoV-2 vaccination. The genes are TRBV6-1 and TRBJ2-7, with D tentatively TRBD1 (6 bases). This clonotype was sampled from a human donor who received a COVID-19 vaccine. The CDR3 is CASSTGQGNSYEQYF. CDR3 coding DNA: TGTGCCAGCAGTACAGGGCAGGGAAATTCCTACGAGCAGTACTTC.